These 15 T cell receptor beta chains came from one sample sequenced in a study of regulatory T cells in long-lasting Graves disease. As to time point: newly diagnosed GD, antithyroid drugs for less than 3 months. PBMC RNA was the source of the TCR library. Sequencing libraries for TCR beta were prepared with iRepertoire HTBI primers and Arm-PCR of CDR3 regions. A single record per CDR3 protein comes from TCRdb applying MiXCR to the multiplex PCR reads. The table includes roughly 380,000 distinct CDR3 sequences, 15% to 18% detected once. The specimen was peripheral blood mononuclear cells (PBMCs), collected at new diagnosis, from a patient treated with antithyroid drugs. The receptors originated from a female donor with Graves disease.

Notes on this clonotype: A much more abundant neighbour one base away suggests this may be a read error. V is TRBV7-6 and J is TRBJ2-7; 8 bases are a match to TRBD1. Germline CDR1 and CDR2: SGHVS and FNYEAQ. CDR3 size: 14 residues. The V gene end was trimmed by 5 bases and the J gene end by 3 bases; junction bases not matched to a gene: 6. CDR3 sequence reads: CASSPGQDYYEQYF. CDR3 DNA: TGTGCCAGCAGCCCGGGACAGGATTACTACGAGCAGTACTTC.

This clonotype is a singleton in its sample. The chain employs TRBV5-1 and TRBJ2-7; TRBD1 agrees at 12 bases. Germline CDR1 is SGHRS and CDR2 is YFSETQ. J lost 2 bases, V lost 4 bases, and 7 bases had no gene match. The CDR3 totals 16 residues. CDR3: CASSPGTGGSPYEQYF. The CDR3 DNA is TGCGCCAGCAGCCCCGGGACAGGGGGCAGTCCCTACGAGCAGTACTTC.

This clonotype appeared many times. This CDR3 is missing its conserved last phenylalanine or tryptophan, likely due to a read error. The DNA is omitted, as the CDR3 cannot be located on it reliably, and the CDR3 follows TCRdb's listing. The chain joins TRBV6-1 to TRBJ1-1; the tabulated D call, TRBD1, remains unverified against the DNA. From its first to its last residue, the CDR3 has 10 amino acids. CDR1 is MNHNS and CDR2 is SASEGT in the germline V gene. The CDR3 loop reads CASSDIITGS.

This clonotype was seen ten or more times. The rearrangement links TRBV27 to TRBJ1-5, with a weak D call TRBD1 (5 bases). Germline V gene data show CDR1 as MNHEY and CDR2 as SMNVEV (reference sequence). V gave up 5 bases and J gave up 1 base, with 18 bases separating them. CDR3 length: 17 residues. The CDR3 region is CASSPRAGLGSNQPQHF. The CDR3 DNA reads TGTGCCAGCAGTCCCCGGGCAGGGTTAGGGAGCAATCAGCCCCAGCATTTT.

This clonotype was recorded many times. V usage is TRBV2 and J usage is TRBJ1-5; D may be TRBD1 (6 bases). The CDR3 is 15 residues long. V lost 7 bases, J lost 3 bases, and 16 bases lay in between. Germline V lookup: CDR1 SNHLY, CDR2 FYNNEI. The CDR3 loop reads CASTVAGDFNQPQHF. The CDR3 DNA reads as TGTGCCAGCACCGTTGCAGGGGACTTCAATCAGCCCCAGCATTTT.

This clonotype was found many times. The chain carries TRBV5-1 and TRBJ1-2; tentatively, D is TRBD1 (6 bases). CDR1 and CDR2 (germline): SGHRS, YFSETQ. Trimming took 0 bases from V and 6 from J, leaving 12 bases between them. The CDR3 loop spans 14 amino acids. The CDR3 DNA reads TGCGCCAGCAGCTTGGAACAGGGAACCCATGGCTACACCTTC. Protein: CASSLEQGTHGYTF.

This clonotype showed up many times. This CDR3 is CASSLIGNQETQYF. CDR3 nucleotide sequence: TGTGCCAGCAGTTTGATAGGGAACCAAGAGACCCAGTACTTC. The V call is TRBV27, the J call TRBJ2-5; D unresolved. The CDR3 consists of 14 residues. Germline loops: CDR1 MNHEY, CDR2 SMNVEV (reference sequence). V shed 3 bases and J shed 0 bases, with 8 bases lying between them.

This clonotype occurred many times. The rearrangement links TRBV18 to TRBJ1-4, with 7 nucleotides matching TRBD1. After removal of 2 bases from V and 7 bases from J, the junction contained 4 bases not matched to a gene. Germline assignment: CDR1 KGHSH and CDR2 LQKENI. The CDR3 runs 14 residues. The CDR3: CASSPRGLAEKLFF. The CDR3 DNA is TGTGCCAGCTCACCAAGGGGGCTGGCTGAAAAACTGTTTTTT.

Of note for this clonotype: This clone may be a read error of a much larger clone one base away. V and J are TRBV27 and TRBJ2-3; D ambiguous. Between the trimmed V and J ends, which lost 5 bases and 5 bases, there was a span of 8 bases. The CDR3 loop spans 12 amino acids. Germline V gene lookup returns CDR1 MNHEY and CDR2 SMNVEV (reference sequence). The CDR3 sequence: CASSQLQDTQYF. In nucleotides, the CDR3 is TGTGCCAGCAGTCAGCTGCAAGATACGCAGTATTTT.

Notes on this clonotype: Just one base apart from a much larger clone, this may be a read error. It is likely a read error, because the conserved phenylalanine at the end of the CDR3 is missing. The genes are TRBV6-5 and TRBJ2-2; tentatively, D is TRBD1 or TRBD2 (5 bases each). The germline gives CDR1 MNHEY, CDR2 SVGAGI. The CDR3 runs 17 residues. The ends were cut back, 0 bases at V and 6 bases at J, with 17 bases in the middle. CDR3 residues: CASSYSGTPPPPGELFL. Written as DNA, the CDR3 is TGTGCCAGCAGTTACTCGGGGACGCCACCACCCCCCGGGGAGCTGTTTCTT.

This clonotype has ten or more counts. The V and J genes are TRBV6-5 and TRBJ1-2, with D unclear. With 2 bases removed from V and 2 bases from J, the gap between germline ends came to 6 bases. The CDR3 is 13 residues long. Germline-derived CDR1 and CDR2 are MNHEY and SVGAGI. The CDR3 nucleotides are TGTGCCAGCAGTTACAACGCAAACTATGGCTACACCTTC. It encodes CASSYNANYGYTF.

In this sample, this clonotype turned up many times. This chain's CDR3 is CASSLAGTTEAFF. Here the CDR3 DNA reads TGTGCCAGCAGTTTAGCAGGGACCACTGAAGCTTTCTTT. The chain recombines TRBV12-3 or TRBV12-4 with TRBJ1-1, with D possibly matching TRBD1 (5 bases). V was clipped by 0 bases and J by 4 bases, with 6 bases between them. This CDR3 region has 13 residues.

This clonotype was seen ten or more times. This sequence joins TRBV13 and TRBJ2-1; the D is unclear. Germline-derived CDR1 and CDR2 are PRHDT and FYEKMQ (reference sequence). The CDR3 runs to 12 residues. The ends were cut back, 5 bases at V and 9 bases at J, with 11 bases in the middle. The CDR3 nucleotides are TGTGCCAGCAGCCCGGACGGCTTTGAGCAGTTCTTC. Translated, it gives CASSPDGFEQFF.

This clonotype was detected many times. V gene TRBV4-1 combines with J gene TRBJ2-2; D is uncertain. Trimming pared 0 bases from V and 6 bases from J, leaving 14 bases between. This CDR3 has 16 residues. The V gene's germline CDR1 is MGHRA and CDR2 YSYEKL. DNA for the CDR3: TGCGCCAGCAGCCAAGAGATCTTTCGAGAGGCCGGGGAGCTGTTTTTT. Encoded protein: CASSQEIFREAGELFF.

A word on this clonotype: A clone one base away is much larger, so this may be a read error. The V and J genes are TRBV10-3 and TRBJ2-1; 8 nucleotides agree with TRBD1. V trimming: 4 bases; J trimming: 10 bases; junction bases outside the gene matches: 6. This CDR3 contains 13 residues. Germline CDR1 ENHRY, CDR2 SYGVKD. In DNA form, the CDR3 reads TGTGCCATCAGTGTGGGACAGGCCTACGAGCAGTTCTTC. Translated, it gives CAISVGQAYEQFF.